Each of the 22 T cell receptor beta chains below was sequenced from the same sample in a study of T cells in Graves' hyperthyroidism and ophthalmopathy. The TCR beta CDR3 regions underwent amplification using RNA transcripts as the source. When the TCR CDR3 underwent first-round RT-PCR, the HTBI primer set was used. A single record per CDR3 protein comes from TCRdb applying MiXCR to the multiplex PCR reads. The sample yields about 600,000 distinct CDR3 sequences, 14% seen once. Sequenced: blood. These receptors all stem from a woman between 18 and 30 years old with Graves' ophthalmopathy.

This clonotype was seen many times. V usage is TRBV28 and J usage is TRBJ1-5; a possible D gene is TRBD1 (6 bases). Germline CDR1 reads MDHEN; CDR2 reads SYDVKM. Deletions cut 5 bases from V and 0 bases from J, with 17 bases between. There are 17 residues in the CDR3. The CDR3 DNA reads TGTGCCAGCAGTCCGTCCCCAGGGGTGGGTAGCAATCAGCCCCAGCATTTT. It codes for CASSPSPGVGSNQPQHF.

A few counts support this clonotype. This sequence joins TRBV7-8 and TRBJ1-3; tentative D call: TRBD1 (6 bases). The germline V gene has CDR1 SGHVS and CDR2 FQNEAQ. Deletions cut 5 bases from V and 0 bases from J, with 20 bases between. The CDR3 totals 18 residues. The CDR3 bases are TGTGCCAGCAGCCCCTACTCTAGGACAGCCGTCTCTGGAAACACCATATATTTT. Its translation is CASSPYSRTAVSGNTIYF.

This clonotype was observed at least ten times. This sequence joins TRBV27 and TRBJ2-1; no firm D call. There are 13 residues in the CDR3. Germline values: CDR1 MNHEY, CDR2 SMNVEV (reference sequence). The V gene lost 5 bases and the J gene lost 9 bases, with 14 bases spanning the gap. For the CDR3, the DNA is TGTGCCAGCAGTCCCCGAACCTATGGTGAGCAGTTCTTC. This codes for CASSPRTYGEQFF.

The table lists this clonotype with many counts. The rearrangement uses TRBV11-3 and TRBJ2-1, with D unclear. CDR3 length: 16 residues. Trimming removed 5 bases from V and 0 bases from J, with 14 bases in between. Germline CDR1 and CDR2: SGHNT and YENEEA. CDR3 in amino acids: CASSEDGWSSYNEQFF. CDR3 DNA sequence: TGTGCCAGCAGCGAAGACGGTTGGAGCTCCTACAATGAGCAGTTCTTC.

The sample holds many counts of this clonotype. The chain carries TRBV4-3 and TRBJ1-2; D might be TRBD1 (5 bases). Germline V gene sequence: CDR1 LGHNA, CDR2 YSLEER. V was trimmed by 0 bases and J by 4 bases, leaving 9 bases between them. This CDR3 spans 14 amino acids. This chain's CDR3 is CASSQETRGYGYTF. DNA for the CDR3: TGCGCCAGCAGCCAAGAAACGAGGGGCTATGGCTACACCTTC.

This clonotype occurred many times. V and J are TRBV27 and TRBJ2-7; TRBD2 is a possible D gene (5 bases). The CDR3 length is 14 residues. Germline CDR1 reads MNHEY; CDR2 reads SMNVEV (reference sequence). Trimming stripped 3 bases from V and 3 bases from J, with 12 bases between. The CDR3 is CASSFLPGFYEQYF. CDR3 in DNA: TGTGCCAGCAGTTTTCTGCCGGGGTTCTACGAGCAGTACTTC.

The chain recombines TRBV6-2 or TRBV6-3 with TRBJ2-7; D may be TRBD1 (5 bases). The CDR3 has 13 amino acids. Trimming left V 2 bases short and J 3 bases short, with 8 bases between. Looked up from germline, CDR1 is MNHEY and CDR2 is SVGEGT. Here the CDR3 reads CASSYDRNYEQYF. The CDR3 DNA is TGTGCCAGCAGTTACGACAGAAACTACGAGCAGTACTTC.

This chain connects TRBV6-1 to TRBJ1-4; D is unresolved. Germline V CDR1 and CDR2: MNHNS, SASEGT. The CDR3 has 14 amino acids. The ends were cut back, 6 bases at V and 7 bases at J, with 15 bases in the middle. The CDR3 DNA is TGTGCCAGCAGCCGCCGGGGTTGGGCTGAAAAACTGTTTTTT. Translation gives CASSRRGWAEKLFF.

This clonotype has at least ten counts. The J gene is TRBJ2-7, the V gene TRBV7-9, with 10 bases that match TRBD1. CDR1 is SEHNR and CDR2 is FQNEAQ in the germline V gene (reference sequence). The CDR3 is 14 residues long. Unmatched junction bases numbered 10, after V lost 7 bases and J lost 7 bases. The CDR3 spells CASTLNDRGQEQYF. CDR3 bases: TGTGCCAGCACCCTAAACGACAGGGGGCAGGAGCAGTACTTC. Together with reference TRBV7-9 and TRBJ2-7, the CDR3 gives the full variable domain: DTGVSQNPRHKITKRGQNVTFRCDPISEHNRLYWYRQTLGQGPEFLTYFQNEAQLEKSRLLSDRFSAERPKGSFSTLEIQRTEQGDSAMYLCASTLNDRGQEQYFGPGTRLTVT.

Many counts were recorded for this clonotype. The J gene is TRBJ2-1, the V gene TRBV7-2; 12 bases align to TRBD2. Germline lookup yields CDR1 SGHTA and CDR2 FQGNSA. This CDR3 has 21 amino acids. With V trimmed by 1 base and J by 4 bases, 17 bases remained unmatched. CDR3 in amino acids: CASSLGGWHRLAGDFYNEQFF. As DNA, the CDR3 is TGTGCCAGCAGCTTAGGGGGATGGCACCGACTAGCGGGAGATTTTTACAATGAGCAGTTCTTC.

The chain has TRBV28 and TRBJ1-2, with TRBD1 matching 9 bases. This CDR3 is built from 15 residues. CDR1 and CDR2 from the germline V gene are MDHEN and SYDVKM. V lost 6 bases to trimming and J lost 4 bases; unmatched junction nucleotides: 9. For the CDR3, the DNA is TGTGCCAGCAGCTTCGGGACAGGGAACGGCTATGGCTACACCTTC. Translated, it gives CASSFGTGNGYGYTF.

This clonotype was counted between two and nine times. The chain recombines TRBV7-3 with TRBJ2-5; D perhaps matches TRBD2 (6 bases). With 5 bases removed from V and 6 bases from J, the gap between germline ends came to 16 bases. Germline V gene lookup returns CDR1 SGHTA and CDR2 FQGTGA. The CDR3 consists of 14 residues. In nucleotides, the CDR3 is TGTGCCAGCAGCCCACGGGCGGGATCGCAGACCCAGTACTTC. As protein: CASSPRAGSQTQYF.

This clonotype was seen at least ten times. The genes are TRBV20-1 and TRBJ2-1, with D possibly being TRBD2 (5 bases). The CDR3 runs to 15 residues. V was shortened by 0 bases and J by 4 bases, with 13 bases between the two germline ends. CDR1 and CDR2 from the germline V gene are DFQATT and SNEGSKA (reference sequence). The CDR3 spells CSARDFGVGYNEQFF. CDR3 nucleotide sequence: TGCAGTGCTAGAGATTTCGGGGTGGGTTACAATGAGCAGTTCTTC.

In its sample, this clonotype was seen many times. The V gene is TRBV12-3 or TRBV12-4, the J gene TRBJ1-4; no definite D call. The CDR3 totals 14 residues. Trimming left V 6 bases short and J 8 bases short, with 16 bases between. The CDR3 loop reads CASSPDRLGEKLFF. For the CDR3, the DNA is TGTGCCAGCAGCCCTGACCGACTAGGGGAAAAACTGTTTTTT.

This clonotype was counted only a few times. The genes are TRBV20-1 and TRBJ2-1; 8 nucleotides align to TRBD2. Germline assignment: CDR1 DFQATT and CDR2 SNEGSKA (reference sequence). This CDR3 is 14 amino acids long. J was trimmed by 8 bases and V by 6 bases; bases with no gene match: 12. Written as DNA, the CDR3 is TGCAGTGCCCTAACCACAGCGGGAGTCGATGAGCAGTTCTTC. It specifies CSALTTAGVDEQFF.

This clonotype was seen more than once but under ten times. The gene calls are TRBV3-2 and TRBJ1-5; TRBD1 is the table's D call, not checked against the DNA. TRBV3-2 is classified as a pseudogene. CDR3 length: 12 residues. The CDR3 DNA sequence: TGTGCCAACCCCAAGGGGGAACAGCCCCAGCATTTT. It codes for CANPKGEQPQHF.

There are many counts of this clonotype. The chain combines TRBV27 with TRBJ2-7; D remains unclear. The germline V gene encodes CDR1 MNHEY and CDR2 SMNVEV (reference sequence). The CDR3 consists of 11 residues. Trimming took 4 bases from V and 6 from J, leaving 7 bases between them. The CDR3 nucleotides read TGTGCCAGCAGTTCTGGCTTCGAGCAGTACTTC. Amino acid sequence: CASSSGFEQYF.

The chain links TRBV7-8 to TRBJ2-5, with D tentatively TRBD2 (5 bases). The CDR3 is 16 amino acids. The germline gives CDR1 SGHVS, CDR2 FQNEAQ. V shed 6 bases and J shed 5 bases, with 22 bases lying between them. The CDR3 region is CASRRNPQRSTETQYF. CDR3 DNA sequence: TGTGCCAGCAGACGAAACCCCCAGCGGAGCACCGAGACCCAGTACTTC.

This clonotype has a count of ten or more. The CDR3, as DNA: TGTGCCAGCAGCTTTGAGAGGGAAGGTCAGCCCCAGCATTTT. Its translation is CASSFEREGQPQHF. V is TRBV7-9 and J is TRBJ1-5; no definite D call. The ends were cut back, 3 bases at V and 6 bases at J, with 12 bases in the middle. CDR1 and CDR2 from the germline V gene are SEHNR and FQNEAQ (reference sequence). This CDR3 has 14 amino acids.

The sample holds a few counts of this clonotype. The gene calls are TRBV9 and TRBJ1-6; possible D gene TRBD1, 6 bases. The CDR3 is 15 residues long. Germline lookup yields CDR1 SGDLS and CDR2 YYNGEE. V lost 5 bases and J lost 10, with 19 bases in between. The CDR3 loop reads CASSLSTGIYSPLHF. In DNA, the CDR3 is TGTGCCAGCAGTCTAAGTACAGGGATATACTCACCCCTCCACTTT. The whole variable domain, filled in from reference TRBV9 and TRBJ1-6, reads DSGVTQTPKHLITATGQRVTLRCSPRSGDLSVYWYQQSLDQGLQFLIQYYNGEERAKGNILERFSAQQFPDLHSELNLSSLELGDSALYFCASSLSTGIYSPLHFGNGTRLTVT.

This clonotype was observed many times. The chain couples TRBV27 to TRBJ2-7; no clear D. The length of the CDR3 is 13 residues. V lost 3 bases and J 1 base, leaving 7 bases between the germline ends. Germline CDR1 and CDR2: MNHEY and SMNVEV (reference sequence). Here the CDR3 reads CASSFGESYEQYF. As DNA, the CDR3 is TGTGCCAGCAGTTTCGGCGAATCCTACGAGCAGTACTTC.

In its sample, this clonotype was seen many times. The chain carries TRBV15 and TRBJ1-5; D is undetermined. CDR3 size: 15 residues. CDR1 LNHNV and CDR2 YYDKDF come from the germline V gene (reference sequence). Trimming cost V 0 bases and J 1 base, with 7 bases left between them. The CDR3 DNA reads TGTGCCACCAGCAGAGACAGGATAAGCAATCAGCCCCAGCATTTT. Translation gives CATSRDRISNQPQHF.